The 10 T cell receptor beta chains below all came from one sample that was sequenced in a study of breast tumors, draining lymph nodes, adjacent tissues. Axillary draining lymph nodes of breast cancer patients supplied the node samples. One entry per CDR3 protein, called by TCRdb with MiXCR from the multiplex PCR reads. The data contain nearly 110,000 distinct CDR3 sequences, under 40% of them singletons. Material: axillary lymph node tissue. All receptors derive from a female donor with breast cancer. Some clones in this sample may be carry-over from other donors' samples.

At least ten counts were recorded for this clonotype. This sequence joins TRBV10-1 and TRBJ2-2; 7 nucleotides line up with TRBD1. V lost 3 bases to trimming and J lost 2 bases; unmatched junction nucleotides: 3. CDR3 length equals 15 residues. Germline CDR1 reads WNHNN; CDR2 reads SYGVQD (reference sequence). The CDR3 spells CASSDQGVNTGELFF. The CDR3 DNA sequence: TGCGCCAGCAGTGATCAGGGGGTCAACACCGGGGAGCTGTTTTTT.

This clonotype was detected ten times or more. The chain links TRBV7-6 to TRBJ2-3; D is unclear. The CDR3 runs to 14 residues. CDR1 is SGHVS and CDR2 is FNYEAQ in the germline V gene. V gave up 4 bases and J gave up 3 bases, with 11 bases separating them. In DNA, the CDR3 is TGTGCCAGCAGCTCCGAGTGGGGAACAGATACGCAGTATTTT. Translation gives CASSSEWGTDTQYF.

The J gene is TRBJ1-6, the V gene TRBV7-9; TRBD1 aligns across 8 bases. Germline CDR1 and CDR2: SEHNR and FQNEAQ (reference sequence). J lost 6 bases, V lost 8 bases, and 12 bases had no gene match. CDR3 length equals 16 residues. The CDR3 loop is CASGQDWQGANSPLHF. The CDR3 DNA reads TGTGCCAGCGGCCAAGACTGGCAGGGGGCTAATTCACCCCTCCACTTT.

In this sample, this clonotype turned up many times. The chain combines TRBV6-2 or TRBV6-3 with TRBJ2-2; 7 bases align to TRBD1. Germline CDR1 MNHEY, CDR2 SVGEGT. CDR3 length: 15 amino acids. The ends lost 4 bases at V and 7 bases at J; junction bases unmatched: 9. The CDR3 nucleotides read TGTGCCAGCAGTTCGTTCAGGGGGTTCGGCGGGGAGCTGTTTTTT. It translates to CASSSFRGFGGELFF.

The chain's CDR3 is CASSQGPGNNYGYTF. The CDR3 DNA follows: TGCGCCAGCAGCCAAGGCCCCGGGAATAACTATGGCTACACCTTC. The rearrangement joins TRBV4-3 to TRBJ1-2, with D unclear. In germline, CDR1 is LGHNA, CDR2 YSLEER. This CDR3 comprises 15 residues. V was trimmed by 1 base and J by 1 base, leaving 10 bases between them.

This rearrangement joins TRBV7-6 to TRBJ1-2; 7 positions match TRBD1. The ends lost 5 bases at V and 3 bases at J; junction bases unmatched: 21. The CDR3 sequence is 19 residues long. Germline CDR1 is SGHVS and CDR2 is FNYEAQ. The CDR3 DNA follows: TGTGCCAGCAGCCCGCCCGGCCTCGACAGGGAACCCTTCGACTATGGCTACACCTTC. Protein sequence: CASSPPGLDREPFDYGYTF.

The sample holds many counts of this clonotype. The chain links TRBV5-4 to TRBJ2-4; 8 bases match TRBD2. Germline CDR1 is SGHNT and CDR2 is YYREEE (reference sequence). Unmatched junction bases numbered 4, after V lost 3 bases and J lost 2 bases. This CDR3 is built from 15 residues. The CDR3 bases are TGTGCCAGCAGCTCCCGGGGGGGCCCCAAAAACATTCAGTACTTC. Its protein product is CASSSRGGPKNIQYF. Supplemented by reference TRBV5-4 and TRBJ2-4, the full variable domain reads ETGVTQSPTHLIKTRGQQVTLRCSSQSGHNTVSWYQQALGQGPQFIFQYYREEENGRGNFPPRFSGLQFPNYSSELNVNALELDDSALYLCASSSRGGPKNIQYFGAGTRLSVL.

Many counts were recorded for this clonotype. This chain uses TRBV6-2 or TRBV6-3 with TRBJ2-5, with D perhaps matching TRBD1 (6 bases). Germline loops: CDR1 MNHEY, CDR2 SVGEGT. V was trimmed by 6 bases and J by 3 bases, leaving 17 bases between them. This CDR3 is built from 15 residues. CDR3 coding DNA: TGTGCCAGCAGCCCAAGGGGGAAAACTAAAGAGACCCAGTACTTC. Encoded protein: CASSPRGKTKETQYF.

This clonotype was observed at least ten times. This rearrangement joins TRBV6-6 to TRBJ1-4; TRBD1 might be the D (5 bases). V dropped 6 bases and J dropped 8 bases, with 16 bases sitting between them. CDR3 length: 14 residues. Germline values: CDR1 MNHNY, CDR2 SVGAGI (reference sequence). CDR3 residues: CASSWGGGGEKLFF. CDR3 DNA: TGTGCCAGCAGCTGGGGGGGGGGTGGCGAAAAACTGTTTTTT.

This clonotype was seen ten or more times. The chain uses TRBV6-5 and TRBJ2-3; 12 nucleotides agree with TRBD2. The germline V gene encodes CDR1 MNHEY and CDR2 SVGAGI. The CDR3 is 17 residues long. V shed 2 bases, J shed 4 bases, and the junction held 7 bases outside the gene matches. In DNA, the CDR3 is TGTGCCAGCAGTTACACCCGGACTAGCGGGGAGGCAGATACGCAGTATTTT. Translated: CASSYTRTSGEADTQYF.